This T cell receptor beta chain was captured by sequencing in a study of regulatory T cells in long-lasting Graves disease (dated by TCRdb to the early 2020s). In the study overall: In the newly diagnosed Graves' disease group, patients had been taking antithyroid drugs for less than 3 months. Peripheral blood TCR sequencing and RNA sequencing compared persistent Graves' disease patients with newly diagnosed Graves' disease patients. The study took place in China and was registered as a clinical trial. A total of about 35 samples underwent TCR sequencing, from about 13 patients with persistent Graves' disease and 20 or so patients with newly diagnosed Graves' disease. Paper-wide results and their limitations: Compared with newly diagnosed patients, patients with persistent Graves' disease had lower TCR Shannon entropy and fewer highly expanded clones, which suggests clonal expansion. Only the TCR beta chain was sequenced and analyzed. TRBV28, TRBJ1-2 and TRBJ2-5 were preferentially used in persistent disease, while TRBV20-1 and TRBJ2-1 were favored in newly diagnosed disease. Because the primary lesion, thyroid tissue, could not be accessed, the study looked at peripheral blood alone. As a limitation, the authors acknowledged that the small sample size may reduce accuracy. More public clonotypes were shared among persistent patients (under 3,000) than among newly diagnosed patients (under 1,000).

Interpreted using the paper, the time point label stands for: newly diagnosed GD, antithyroid drugs for less than 3 months. For both TCR sequencing and RNA sequencing, RNA was extracted from PBMCs using TRIzol. The diagnosis of Graves' disease was made according to American Thyroid Association guidelines. Patients were recruited from an endocrinology department in Xi'an, China. Each patient gave approximately 10 milliliters of peripheral blood, collected in an EDTA anticoagulant tube. Ficoll Paque Plus density gradient separation was used to isolate PBMCs, and no further T cell sorting was done. An Agilent 2100 Bioanalyzer and agarose gel were used to check RNA quality, and a NanoDrop 2000 was used to measure RNA concentration. The germline V gene yields MNHNS for CDR1 and SASEGT for CDR2. Spanning cysteine to phenylalanine, the CDR3 consists of 15 amino acids. Only the CDR3 DNA stays, 45 bases, in frame from base 1. For this chain, trimming is 6 bases at the V end and 5 bases at the J end, and the number of junction bases without a gene match is 10.

Libraries were prepared through multiplex PCR. Sequencing relied on an Illumina HiSeq 4000. CDR3 regions were amplified by Arm-PCR with iRepertoire HTBI primers to construct TCR beta libraries. Before sequencing, the PCR products underwent gel purification. The paper's data handling went like this. A total of 60 to 80 TRBV and some 13 TRBJ segments were identified across samples and were used for gene usage analysis of CDR3 amino acid clonotypes. Filtered high-quality paired reads were merged into contigs using COPE and FqMerger. BLAST was used to align contigs to IMGT TRBV, TRBD and TRBJ reference genes, and CDR3 was defined according to IMGT. Clonotypes above 0.1% frequency were classified as highly expanded clones. Shannon entropy was used to measure repertoire diversity, and the Gini coefficient was used to measure V-J evenness. Clonotypes shared by more than one individual were considered public. The public reads were reprocessed in TCRdb via fastp at Q25 and MiXCR, keeping in-frame beta chains. Rows merge per CDR3 protein into single entries with the most common DNA and genes. TCRdb's processing, not the authors', yielded these V and J calls. Counted in this sample were roughly 360,000 distinct CDR3 sequences; 12% of them appeared once. Approximately 20% of the sample rests with the top ten.

This clonotype was observed many times. Its specific antigen is unknown. No clone much larger than this one lies a single base away; base qualities are absent. This same sample was also part of a study on T cells in Graves' hyperthyroidism and ophthalmopathy. Reported in the second study: Stable Graves' hyperthyroidism was defined as no progression to ophthalmopathy during 18 months of follow-up. Hyperthyroidism patients were aged 18 to 65 years and newly diagnosed, with disease duration of less than 2 months. The study excluded patients with uncontrolled infections, other autoimmune diseases, pregnancy or lactation. Diagnoses relied on clinical symptoms, serum thyroxine and TRAb, thyroid ultrasound and orbital computed tomography. For the first round of RT-PCR on the TCR CDR3, the HTBI primer set was used together with the Qiagen OneStep RT-PCR kit. Most expanded thyroid clonotypes (frequency above 0.001) were also detected in blood, a finding suggesting that blood repertoires may reflect thyroid immune responses. Ophthalmopathy was separated from stable hyperthyroidism by a 13 V-J signature model, with 87.88% sensitivity and about 81% specificity obtained in cross-validation and 80%/75% obtained in testing. In validation, the model predicted progression to ophthalmopathy with roughly 66% sensitivity and 72% to 75% specificity, a median of around six months before onset. TCR V-J signatures able to tell the groups apart were searched for in a discovery cohort of 100 patients, of whom 43 had Graves' ophthalmopathy and 57 had stable Graves' hyperthyroidism. Prospective prediction of ophthalmopathy was tested in an independent validation cohort of 18 to 20 hyperthyroidism patients and 17 patients who later progressed to ophthalmopathy. The 100 discovery patients were divided at random into training and test sets in a 7:3 ratio. Thyroid tissue and blood T-cell repertoires from several Graves' hyperthyroidism patients were also compared in the study. After sampling, hyperthyroidism patients received methimazole starting at 30 mg daily, and ophthalmopathy patients received high-dose intravenous methylprednisolone. A second multiplex PCR round built the libraries, followed by size selection and purification. Sequencing of the libraries was done on an Illumina HiSeq2000 using paired-end 100 bp reads. SOAPnuke was used to process the raw data, with reads discarded if the reads contained adapters or uncalled bases, had a mean Phred below 15, or lacked an exact constant-primer or identifier match. COPE v1.2.5 was used to merge the high-quality paired reads, and each unique nucleotide sequence was defined as a clonotype. MiTCR v1.1 was used to align the clonotypes against IMGT TRBV, TRBD and TRBJ reference segments. Analysis was restricted to V-J combinations with a frequency above 0.0001, which covered 99.2% of repertoires. A TCS score was defined as the ratio of F50 (clonal expansion) to E x V (chaos), with BLOSUM62-based TCRdist applied between CDR3 peptides within each V-J. Welch's t-statistics and random forest reduced approximately 520 V-J features to 13, which were used in a naive Bayes classifier (R e1071). No statistical method was used to fix the sample size in advance, and group allocation was not hidden from the investigators. The paper describes TCR Vbeta CDR3 sequencing of more than 120 peripheral blood samples, made up of 40 to 45 ophthalmopathy patients, some 76 hyperthyroidism patients and about 17 progressor patients.

The sequence joins TRBV6-1 to TRBJ2-5, with 9 bases aligning to TRBD2. Sample: peripheral blood mononuclear cells (PBMCs), taken at new diagnosis, from a patient treated with antithyroid drugs. This clonotype was sampled from a woman between 18 and 29 years old with Graves disease. Donor details come from another sample of the same person, matched by shared clones. CDR3 sequence: CASRNGAGGPETQYF. The DNA is as follows: TGTGCCAGCAGAAACGGAGCGGGAGGCCCCGAGACCCAGTACTTC.